The next 18 T cell receptor beta chains were all read from a single sample in a study of blood T cell repertoires in COVID-19 (dated by TCRdb to the early 2020s). Receptor amplification or capture employed the immunoSEQ multiplex PCR assay. TCRdb took this table from immuneACCESS and kept in-frame rearrangements with V and J called. Such tables lack part of the clones; where checked against another copy, unresolved V genes explain under half of the gap, and the rest is unexplained. Counted in this sample were 200,000 to 250,000 clones; approximately 86% of them appeared once. The ten largest clones capture about 4.6% of the sample. Sequencing used PBMCs or T cells enriched from blood (not recorded which). These receptors were taken from a woman under 40 who had been exposed to COVID-19.

The rearrangement links TRBV2 to TRBJ1-1; TRBD1 is a possible D gene (6 bases). The CDR3 totals 13 residues. The germline V gene encodes CDR1 SNHLY and CDR2 FYNNEI. V lost 7 bases and J lost 3, with 12 bases in between. Here the CDR3 reads CASKFAGDTEAFF. As DNA, the CDR3 is TGTGCCAGCAAGTTCGCAGGGGACACTGAAGCTTTCTTT.

This chain links TRBV5-1 with TRBJ2-7; 10 bases are a match to TRBD2. Trimming at V came to 1 base and at J to 9 bases, leaving 13 bases not matched to a gene. Germline lookup yields CDR1 SGHRS and CDR2 YFSETQ. The CDR3 is made up of 16 amino acids. DNA for the CDR3: TGCGCCAGCAGCTTGTCTAGCGGGGGCCCTTTGACGGGGCAGTACTTC. The encoded protein is CASSLSSGGPLTGQYF.

In this sample, this clone turned up a few times. The rearrangement joins TRBV27 to TRBJ2-2; the D is unclear. Germline values: CDR1 MNHEY, CDR2 SMNVEV (reference sequence). CDR3 length: 12 residues. The V end was cut by 2 bases, the J end by 6 bases, with 4 bases between. This CDR3 is CASSLIAGELFF. The CDR3 region has the DNA TGTGCCAGCAGTTTAATCGCCGGGGAGCTGTTTTTT.

The chain couples TRBV7-2 to TRBJ1-1; perhaps TRBD1 as D (5 bases). There are 15 residues in the CDR3. V lost 5 bases, J lost 6 bases, and 19 bases lay in between. Germline V lookup: CDR1 SGHTA, CDR2 FQGNSA. In DNA form, the CDR3 reads TGTGCCAGCAGCCCGTGGGAGGGGCGATTGCCTGAAGCTTTCTTT. Protein product: CASSPWEGRLPEAFF.

The V call is TRBV30, the J call TRBJ1-2; no reliable D call. The CDR3 has 13 amino acids. The ends were cut back, 2 bases at V and 5 bases at J, with 12 bases in the middle. Germline V gives CDR1 GTSNPN, CDR2 SVGIG (reference sequence). The CDR3 reads CAWSPRTTYGYTF. CDR3 sequence (DNA): TGTGCCTGGAGTCCCCGTACGACTTATGGCTACACCTTC.

This clone was found a few times. Written as DNA, the CDR3 is TGTGCCAGCAGCGTTCAACCAGGGGCATGGGCTTTCTTT. Translated: CASSVQPGAWAFF. V gene TRBV6-4 combines with J gene TRBJ1-1; tentatively, D is TRBD1 (6 bases). The germline V and J ends were trimmed by 6 bases and 11 bases, with 19 bases remaining between them. The CDR3 length is 13 residues. Germline-derived CDR1 and CDR2 are MRHNA and SNTAGT.

This rearrangement joins TRBV12-3 or TRBV12-4 to TRBJ1-6; the match to TRBD1 covers 7 bases. Trimming at V came to 3 bases and at J to 10 bases, leaving 3 bases not matched to a gene. This CDR3 has 13 amino acids. This CDR3 reads CASSFQGESPLHF. In DNA, the CDR3 is TGTGCCAGCAGTTTTCAGGGGGAATCACCCCTCCACTTT.

CDR3 region: CATSRDATGGGQPQHF. CDR3 coding DNA: TGTGCCACCAGCAGAGACGCGACAGGGGGAGGCCAGCCCCAGCATTTT. This chain uses TRBV15 with TRBJ1-5, with 9 bases lining up with TRBD1. Germline V lookup: CDR1 LNHNV, CDR2 YYDKDF (reference sequence). V was clipped by 0 bases and J by 7 bases; unmatched bases: 7. This CDR3 comprises 16 residues.

The J gene is TRBJ1-1, the V gene TRBV12-3 or TRBV12-4, with D maybe TRBD1 (5 bases). The CDR3 is made up of 12 amino acids. V dropped 0 bases and J dropped 7 bases, with 6 bases sitting between them. The CDR3 sequence is CASSLAGREAFF. CDR3 in DNA: TGTGCCAGCAGTTTAGCGGGGCGTGAAGCTTTCTTT.

The chain uses TRBV20-1 and TRBJ2-7, with 11 bases that match TRBD2. J gave up 3 bases and V 3 bases, and 1 base lay outside the gene matches. The germline gives CDR1 DFQATT, CDR2 SNEGSKA (reference sequence). The CDR3 is 13 residues long. CDR3 bases: TGCAGTGCTAGTAGCGGGGGGGACTACGAGCAGTACTTC. It encodes CSASSGGDYEQYF.

The chain uses TRBV13 and TRBJ1-4; TRBD1 agrees at 7 bases. Germline V gene lookup returns CDR1 PRHDT and CDR2 FYEKMQ (reference sequence). This CDR3 has 15 amino acids. The trim removed 0 bases at V and 6 bases at J, leaving 4 bases unmatched. The CDR3 bases are TGTGCCAGCAGCTTAGGTAGGGGGCTGTATGAAAAACTGTTTTTT. Translated: CASSLGRGLYEKLFF.

This sequence joins TRBV2 and TRBJ2-2, with a possible D match to TRBD1 (5 bases). V lost 8 bases, J lost 2 bases, and 9 bases lay in between. Germline V gene data show CDR1 as SNHLY and CDR2 as FYNNEI. The length of the CDR3 is 13 residues. CDR3 DNA: TGTGCCAGCGGACAAGAAAACACCGGGGAGCTGTTTTTT. Residues: CASGQENTGELFF.

This clone was recorded once. This sample includes further DNA sequences coding for the same CDR3. The chain is built from TRBV2 and TRBJ1-4; D is perhaps TRBD1 (6 bases). CDR1 is SNHLY and CDR2 is FYNNEI in the germline V gene. Trimming pared 8 bases from V and 7 bases from J, leaving 11 bases between. The length of the CDR3 is 12 residues. CDR3 bases: TGTGCCAGCTCAGGGGTGGGTGAAAAACTGTTTTTT. Residues: CASSGVGEKLFF.

Of note for this clone: The sample contains more than one DNA sequence encoding this CDR3. The gene calls are TRBV5-1 and TRBJ2-2, with D possibly matching TRBD2 (5 bases). Germline V gene data show CDR1 as SGHRS and CDR2 as YFSETQ. This CDR3 is 15 amino acids long. Trimming pared 3 bases from V and 0 bases from J, leaving 9 bases between. CDR3 sequence reads: CASSSGTANTGELFF. In DNA, the CDR3 is TGCGCCAGCAGCTCGGGAACGGCGAACACCGGGGAGCTGTTTTTT.

The rearrangement links TRBV5-1 to TRBJ1-2; D might be TRBD1 (6 bases). The CDR3 consists of 15 residues. Germline CDR1 and CDR2: SGHRS and YFSETQ. Trimming took 4 bases from V and 0 from J, leaving 13 bases between them. The CDR3 nucleotides read TGCGCCAGCAGCGGAGGACAGCTAGCTAACTATGGCTACACCTTC. Protein sequence: CASSGGQLANYGYTF. Full variable domain (rest looked up from reference TRBV5-1 and TRBJ1-2): KAGVTQTPRYLIKTRGQQVTLSCSPISGHRSVSWYQQTPGQGLQFLFEYFSETQRNKGNFPGRFSGRQFSNSRSEMNVSTLELGDSALYLCASSGGQLANYGYTFGSGTRLTVV.

This chain joins TRBV19 and TRBJ2-7; 7 nucleotides agree with TRBD2. Germline V gives CDR1 LNHDA, CDR2 SQIVND (reference sequence). The CDR3 runs 13 residues. V was pared by 1 base and J by 6 bases, with 3 bases of the junction left unmatched. The CDR3 protein is CASSIAGGVEQYF. The CDR3 DNA is TGTGCCAGTAGTATAGCGGGGGGAGTCGAGCAGTACTTC.

The chain combines TRBV13 with TRBJ2-1; 9 bases match TRBD2. The CDR3 has 16 residues. The germline gives CDR1 PRHDT, CDR2 FYEKMQ (reference sequence). J gave up 7 bases and V 5 bases, and 12 bases lay outside the gene matches. The CDR3 DNA is TGTGCCAGCAGCCTCCCGAGCGGGGGGCTCAGGAATGAGCAGTTCTTC. This translates into CASSLPSGGLRNEQFF.

The chain couples TRBV30 to TRBJ2-1, with TRBD1 matching 12 bases. Unmatched junction bases numbered 18, after V lost 0 bases and J lost 9 bases. Germline assignment: CDR1 GTSNPN and CDR2 SVGIG (reference sequence). CDR3 length: 19 amino acids. The DNA for the CDR3 is TGTGCCTGGAGTGTAATAGGAAGGGACAGGGGGCGCCGAATAGTTGAGCAGTTCTTC. It encodes CAWSVIGRDRGRRIVEQFF.